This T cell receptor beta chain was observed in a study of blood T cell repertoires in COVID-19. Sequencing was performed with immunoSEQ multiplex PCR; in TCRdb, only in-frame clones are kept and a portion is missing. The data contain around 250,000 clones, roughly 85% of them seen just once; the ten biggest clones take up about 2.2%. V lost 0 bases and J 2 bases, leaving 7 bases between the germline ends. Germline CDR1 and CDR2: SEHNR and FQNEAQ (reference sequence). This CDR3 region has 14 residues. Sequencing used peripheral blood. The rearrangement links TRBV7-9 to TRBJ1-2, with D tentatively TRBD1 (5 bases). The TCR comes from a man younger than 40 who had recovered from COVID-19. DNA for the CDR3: TGTGCCAGCAGCTTAGCAGGGGAAAACTATGGCTACACCTTC. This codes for CASSLAGENYGYTF.